Shown below are 30 T cell receptor beta chains from a single sample sequenced in a study of shared clonotypes between healthy human individuals. CD8 cells classed as naive were CD45RO-negative and positively selected for CCR7, excluding terminally differentiated effector memory CD45RA+ cells. TCRdb's copy holds only in-frame clones and misses some; the assay was immunoSEQ multiplex PCR. The table has under 850,000 clones, around 92% seen once; the top ten hold 24%. Source material: naive CD8+ T cells sorted from blood. The origin of the receptors is a man under 40 in good health.

This chain connects TRBV27 to TRBJ1-2, with 8 bases fitting TRBD1. Germline trimming cut 7 bases from V and 4 bases from J; bases unmatched to any gene: 2. CDR3 length equals 12 residues. Germline CDR1 reads MNHEY; CDR2 reads SMNVEV (reference sequence). The CDR3 protein is CASKDRGYGYTF. The DNA of the CDR3 is TGTGCCAGCAAAGACAGGGGCTATGGCTACACCTTC.

CDR3 DNA sequence: TGTGCCAGCTCACCCCCCCCCGGGACTAGCGGGTCATACGAGCAGTACTTC. Its translation: CASSPPPGTSGSYEQYF. The chain carries TRBV18 and TRBJ2-7; TRBD2 matches at 12 bases. Germline CDR1 is KGHSH and CDR2 is LQKENI. This CDR3 is 17 amino acids long. The V and J ends lost 3 bases and 4 bases, in that order; junction bases with no gene match: 10.

The chain links TRBV27 to TRBJ2-7, with unresolved D. V lost 3 bases and J 3 bases, leaving 9 bases between the germline ends. Looked up from germline, CDR1 is MNHEY and CDR2 is SMNVEV (reference sequence). There are 13 residues in the CDR3. CDR3 protein: CASSLKSLYEQYF. For the CDR3, the DNA is TGTGCCAGCAGTTTGAAATCTCTCTACGAGCAGTACTTC.

The V gene is TRBV7-2, the J gene TRBJ2-7; the match to TRBD1 covers 8 bases. CDR3 length: 13 amino acids. The ends lost 5 bases at V and 6 bases at J; junction bases unmatched: 6. The germline V gene encodes CDR1 SGHTA and CDR2 FQGNSA. The CDR3 loop is CASSPGQGGEQYF. DNA of the CDR3: TGTGCCAGCAGCCCAGGACAGGGCGGCGAGCAGTACTTC.

The chain joins TRBV4-1 to TRBJ2-7, with a weak D call TRBD1 (5 bases). V lost 0 bases and J lost 2, with 14 bases in between. This CDR3 has 16 amino acids. Germline-derived CDR1 and CDR2 are MGHRA and YSYEKL. DNA of the CDR3: TGCGCCAGCAGCCAAGATAGGGGTATACGAGCCTACGAGCAGTACTTC. Its protein product is CASSQDRGIRAYEQYF.

The rearrangement links TRBV11-2 to TRBJ1-2, with D tentatively TRBD1 (5 bases). Germline V CDR1 and CDR2: SGHAT, FQNNGV. V lost 3 bases to trimming and J lost 5 bases, with 19 bases between them. This CDR3 is 16 amino acids long. The CDR3 spells CASSFFRGVDSYGYTF. CDR3 bases: TGTGCCAGCAGCTTTTTTAGGGGTGTGGATAGTTATGGCTACACCTTC.

This clone was found a few times. Other DNA sequences in this sample translate to the same CDR3. The chain is built from TRBV7-9 and TRBJ1-1; D gene ambiguous. Germline values: CDR1 SEHNR, CDR2 FQNEAQ (reference sequence). CDR3 length: 11 residues. The V end lost 3 bases, the J end lost 4 bases, and 3 bases lay between the germline ends. The CDR3 region has the DNA TGTGCCAGCAGCTTCAGCACTGAAGCTTTCTTT. Its protein product is CASSFSTEAFF.

This chain uses TRBV11-3 with TRBJ2-1; no definite D call. The V and J ends lost 4 bases and 0 bases respectively, with 4 bases between them. CDR1 and CDR2 from the germline V gene are SGHNT and YENEEA. The CDR3 length is 13 residues. CDR3 nucleotide sequence: TGTGCCAGCAGCTCTGGCTCCTACAATGAGCAGTTCTTC. Its protein product is CASSSGSYNEQFF.

The genes are TRBV29-1 and TRBJ2-1, with TRBD2 matching 7 bases. The germline gives CDR1 SQVTM, CDR2 ANQGSEA. The CDR3 contains 16 residues. J was trimmed by 4 bases and V by 1 base; bases with no gene match: 10. The CDR3 loop is CSVEAWDMGGYNEQFF. The CDR3 DNA reads TGCAGCGTTGAAGCCTGGGATATGGGGGGGTACAATGAGCAGTTCTTC.

The rearrangement joins TRBV10-1 to TRBJ1-1; D is undetermined. Germline CDR1 WNHNN, CDR2 SYGVQD (reference sequence). Trimming left V 3 bases short and J 0 bases short, with 14 bases between. The CDR3 sequence is 16 residues long. CDR3 in DNA: TGCGCCAGCAGTGAAGATCGGATTGACATGAACACTGAAGCTTTCTTT. This codes for CASSEDRIDMNTEAFF.

The chain employs TRBV7-9 and TRBJ2-3; TRBD1 might be the D (7 bases). The CDR3 is made up of 18 amino acids. V lost 6 bases and J 6 bases, leaving 28 bases between the germline ends. CDR1 SEHNR and CDR2 FQNEAQ come from the germline V gene (reference sequence). CDR3 sequence: CASRTAGGSATPTDTQYF. CDR3 nucleotide sequence: TGTGCCAGCAGAACGGCAGGGGGGAGCGCTACCCCAACGGATACGCAGTATTTT.

This chain links TRBV27 with TRBJ2-7; 16 bases map to TRBD2. Germline trimming cut 8 bases from V and 6 bases from J; bases unmatched to any gene: 7. The CDR3 loop spans 15 amino acids. CDR1 MNHEY and CDR2 SMNVEV come from the germline V gene (reference sequence). CDR3 coding DNA: TGTGCCAGCGTTCCCGGGACTAGCGGGAGGGGCGAGCAGTACTTC. Its protein product is CASVPGTSGRGEQYF.

This clone was seen a single time. This chain uses TRBV9 with TRBJ2-3, with TRBD2 identical over 9 bases. The CDR3 has 17 amino acids. The V segment lost 0 bases and the J segment 6 bases; nucleotides outside the gene matches: 11. Per the germline V gene, CDR1 is SGDLS and CDR2 is YYNGEE. The DNA for the CDR3 is TGTGCCAGCAGCGTAGAGTCCCAGGGACTAGCAGGCGATACGCAGTATTTT. This encodes CASSVESQGLAGDTQYF.

The rearrangement joins TRBV29-1 to TRBJ1-1, with D tentatively TRBD1 (6 bases). CDR3 length: 11 amino acids. Germline lookup yields CDR1 SQVTM and CDR2 ANQGSEA. V dropped 7 bases and J dropped 0 bases, with 6 bases sitting between them. This CDR3 is CSGDMNTEAFF. The CDR3 DNA reads TGCAGCGGGGACATGAACACTGAAGCTTTCTTT.

The chain has TRBV27 and TRBJ2-1, with 7 bases fitting TRBD2. CDR1 MNHEY and CDR2 SMNVEV come from the germline V gene (reference sequence). This CDR3 region has 14 residues. V trimming: 5 bases; J trimming: 4 bases; junction bases outside the gene matches: 5. The CDR3 protein is CASSASGLYNEQFF. DNA of the CDR3: TGTGCCAGCAGTGCTAGCGGATTATACAATGAGCAGTTCTTC.

The chain is built from TRBV7-2 and TRBJ2-5, with D perhaps matching TRBD1 (5 bases). This CDR3 contains 16 residues. Deletions cut 3 bases from V and 5 bases from J, with 19 bases between. CDR1 and CDR2 (germline): SGHTA, FQGNSA. CDR3 sequence reads: CASSFPNLDRRETQYF. DNA for the CDR3: TGTGCCAGCAGCTTCCCTAACTTAGACAGACGGGAGACCCAGTACTTC.

This chain joins TRBV5-1 and TRBJ2-3; no reliable D call. The CDR3 covers 16 residues. V lost 0 bases to trimming and J lost 3 bases, with 14 bases between them. Germline V gene lookup returns CDR1 SGHRS and CDR2 YFSETQ. CDR3 residues: CASSLAQATLTDTQYF. The CDR3 nucleotides read TGCGCCAGCAGCTTGGCCCAGGCTACCTTAACAGATACGCAGTATTTT.

The chain recombines TRBV15 with TRBJ2-7; a possible D gene is TRBD2 (5 bases). The germline CDR1 and CDR2 sequences are LNHNV and YYDKDF (reference sequence). The CDR3 runs 14 residues. Trimming removed 1 base from V and 3 bases from J, with 10 bases in between. As DNA, the CDR3 is TGTGCCACCAGCAGAGGACGGGATCTCTACGAGCAGTACTTC. Its protein is CATSRGRDLYEQYF. The entire variable domain, with the rest obtained from reference TRBV15 and TRBJ2-7, is as follows: DAMVIQNPRYQVTQFGKPVTLSCSQTLNHNVMYWYQQKSSQAPKLLFHYYDKDFNNEADTPDNFQSRRPNTSFCFLDIRSPGLGDTAMYLCATSRGRDLYEQYFGPGTRLTVT.

This clone appeared a single time. V gene TRBV27 combines with J gene TRBJ2-1; D not certain. The CDR3 contains 15 residues. V dropped 2 bases and J dropped 2 bases, with 10 bases sitting between them. Germline CDR1 is MNHEY and CDR2 is SMNVEV (reference sequence). The CDR3 is CASSLGQLAYNEQFF. DNA for the CDR3: TGTGCCAGCAGTTTAGGGCAGTTAGCCTACAATGAGCAGTTCTTC.

This chain joins TRBV28 and TRBJ2-6, with 7 bases matching TRBD1. CDR3 length equals 17 residues. Germline V gene sequence: CDR1 MDHEN, CDR2 SYDVKM. Trimming cost V 4 bases and J 0 bases; bases outside gene matches: 6. CDR3 protein: CASSSPTGNSGANVLTF. The CDR3 nucleotides are TGTGCCAGCAGTTCACCGACAGGGAACTCTGGGGCCAACGTCCTGACTTTC.

This chain uses TRBV7-6 with TRBJ2-7, with unresolved D. Trimming removed 5 bases at V and 3 bases at J, with 14 bases between. The CDR3 spans 14 residues. The germline CDR1 and CDR2 sequences are SGHVS and FNYEAQ. CDR3 in amino acids: CASSLGKGGYEQYF. CDR3 DNA: TGTGCCAGCAGCCTAGGGAAGGGTGGCTACGAGCAGTACTTC.

The chain recombines TRBV7-2 with TRBJ2-7, with D unclear. The germline V gene encodes CDR1 SGHTA and CDR2 FQGNSA. CDR3 length: 13 amino acids. V lost 5 bases and J 2 bases, leaving 10 bases between the germline ends. The DNA for the CDR3 is TGTGCCAGCAGCCCGGAACAAACCTACGAGCAGTACTTC. Its translation: CASSPEQTYEQYF. The variable domain in full, with the rest retrieved from reference TRBV7-2 and TRBJ2-7, is GAGVSQSPSNKVTEKGKDVELRCDPISGHTALYWYRQSLGQGLEFLIYFQGNSAPDKSGLPSDRFSAERTGGSVSTLTIQRTQQEDSAVYLCASSPEQTYEQYFGPGTRLTVT.

This sequence joins TRBV6-5 and TRBJ1-2; 8 bases align to TRBD1. The V segment lost 4 bases and the J segment 7 bases; nucleotides outside the gene matches: 14. The germline CDR1 and CDR2 sequences are MNHEY and SVGAGI. The CDR3 sequence is 16 residues long. CDR3 residues: CASSSTTGVYSFGYTF. In DNA, the CDR3 is TGTGCCAGCAGTTCCACGACAGGGGTATATTCGTTTGGCTACACCTTC.

The rearrangement uses TRBV15 and TRBJ1-5, with 7 bases lining up with TRBD1. The CDR3 has 14 amino acids. Germline loops: CDR1 LNHNV, CDR2 YYDKDF (reference sequence). J was trimmed by 4 bases and V by 1 base; bases with no gene match: 1. The CDR3 here is CATSRAQGNQPQHF. The CDR3 region has the DNA TGTGCCACCAGCAGAGCACAGGGGAATCAGCCCCAGCATTTT.

This clone was found once. The chain links TRBV11-2 to TRBJ1-2, with D possibly matching TRBD1 (5 bases). There are 12 residues in the CDR3. From germline, CDR1 is SGHAT and CDR2 FQNNGV. Trimming shortened V by 4 bases and J by 14 bases, and 17 bases separated the two germline ends. Here the CDR3 DNA reads TGTGCCAGCAGCTCCGGTGGGACCCACTATACCTTC. Protein sequence: CASSSGGTHYTF.

V and J are TRBV9 and TRBJ1-2; perhaps TRBD1 as D (6 bases). The CDR3 runs 14 residues. With 3 bases removed from V and 6 bases from J, the gap between germline ends came to 15 bases. Germline V CDR1 and CDR2: SGDLS, YYNGEE. The CDR3 spells CASSDGLGGNGYTF. The CDR3 region has the DNA TGTGCCAGCAGCGACGGTTTAGGGGGGAATGGCTACACCTTC.

The CDR3 loop is CASSPREGIYNEQFF. CDR3 DNA sequence: TGTGCCAGCAGCCCCAGGGAGGGGATCTACAATGAGCAGTTCTTC. The chain joins TRBV5-4 to TRBJ2-1, with 7 nucleotides matching TRBD2. The length of the CDR3 is 15 residues. With V trimmed by 4 bases and J by 3 bases, 7 bases remained unmatched. Looked up from germline, CDR1 is SGHNT and CDR2 is YYREEE (reference sequence).

This clone has only one observation. This chain connects TRBV11-2 to TRBJ2-7; maybe TRBD1 (6 bases). The V gene's germline CDR1 is SGHAT and CDR2 FQNNGV. Trimming took off 5 bases at V and 2 bases at J, with 16 bases between the two ends. This CDR3 contains 15 residues. This chain's CDR3 is CASSPRDRGTYEQYF. The CDR3 DNA reads as TGTGCCAGCAGCCCTCGGGATAGGGGGACCTACGAGCAGTACTTC.

V gene TRBV2 combines with J gene TRBJ2-7, with no clear D. The CDR3 has 12 amino acids. V was trimmed by 2 bases and J by 5 bases, leaving 7 bases between them. Germline V gene sequence: CDR1 SNHLY, CDR2 FYNNEI. As DNA, the CDR3 is TGTGCCAGCAGTGAAATCATTAACGAGCAGTACTTC. Translated, it gives CASSEIINEQYF.

V usage is TRBV14 and J usage is TRBJ2-1; either TRBD1 or TRBD2 may supply D (6 bases each). V lost 4 bases to trimming and J lost 7 bases, with 20 bases between them. CDR3 size: 16 residues. CDR1 and CDR2 (germline): SGHDN, FVKESK. DNA for the CDR3: TGTGCCAGCAGCCCAGGGGCGGGACTGTCCTGGAATGAGCAGTTCTTC. As protein: CASSPGAGLSWNEQFF.